A single sample gave rise to the 29 T cell receptor beta chains below, sequenced in a study of CXCR3-negative and CXCR3-positive naive CD8 T cells. In preparing the TRB cDNA libraries, 5' RACE with UMI labels was used. Each CDR3 protein gets one entry in TCRdb, which reprocessed the 5' RACE reads and gives no DNA. This table lists approximately 49,000 distinct CDR3 sequences. Specimen: memory CD8+ T cells from blood. The source of these receptors is a human donor in good health. Some clones in this sample may be carry-over from other donors' samples.

This rearrangement joins TRBV29-1 to TRBJ1-4; TCRdb's D call of TRBD1 is untestable without DNA. This CDR3 contains 15 residues. Germline V gene lookup returns CDR1 SQVTM and CDR2 ANQGSEA. The CDR3 is CSASGINRGREKLFF. Looking up the rest from reference TRBV29-1 and TRBJ1-4 gives the full variable domain: SAVISQKPSRDICQRGTSLTIQCQVDSQVTMMFWYRQQPGQSLTLIATANQGSEATYESGFVIDKFPISRPNLTFSTLTVSNMSPEDSSIYLCSASGINRGREKLFFGSGTQLSVL.

V gene TRBV6-5 combines with J gene TRBJ2-5. CDR1 MNHEY and CDR2 SVGAGI come from the germline V gene. CDR3 size: 15 residues. This CDR3 is CASSYSRGDQETQYF.

The V and J genes are TRBV4-3 and TRBJ2-7; TCRdb indicates TRBD1, and absent DNA this call remains unverified. Germline CDR1 and CDR2: LGHNA and YSLEER. The CDR3 loop spans 13 amino acids. CDR3: CASSFGQSYEQYF.

The V call is TRBV7-9, the J call TRBJ2-7; TCRdb's D call of TRBD1 is untestable without DNA. Germline CDR1 and CDR2: SEHNR and FQNEAQ (reference sequence). CDR3 length equals 15 residues. The CDR3 protein is CASSLGLGDFVEQYF. Drawing the rest from reference TRBV7-9 and TRBJ2-7, the complete variable domain is DTGVSQNPRHKITKRGQNVTFRCDPISEHNRLYWYRQTLGQGPEFLTYFQNEAQLEKSRLLSDRFSAERPKGSFSTLEIQRTEQGDSAMYLCASSLGLGDFVEQYFGPGTRLTVT.

The chain combines TRBV19 with TRBJ2-7; the TRBD1 assignment by TCRdb is unverifiable without DNA. This CDR3 has 16 residues. Germline V CDR1 and CDR2: LNHDA, SQIVND (reference sequence). CDR3 sequence: CASSIDETAASYEQYF. The whole variable domain, filled in from reference TRBV19 and TRBJ2-7, reads DGGITQSPKYLFRKEGQNVTLSCEQNLNHDAMYWYRQDPGQGLRLIYYSQIVNDFQKGDIAEGYSVSREKKESFPLTVTSAQKNPTAFYLCASSIDETAASYEQYFGPGTRLTVT.

The chain employs TRBV29-1 and TRBJ2-7; the TCRdb D gene call, TRBD1, has no DNA to confirm it. The CDR3 length is 13 residues. The germline V gene encodes CDR1 SQVTM and CDR2 ANQGSEA. The CDR3 is CSASRTGSYEQYF.

The chain is built from TRBV6-5 and TRBJ2-1; TCRdb designates TRBD1, a call that cannot be tested without DNA. The CDR3 runs 14 residues. The germline CDR1 and CDR2 sequences are MNHEY and SVGAGI. CDR3 in amino acids: CASSLSGTAPEQFF.

The V and J genes are TRBV29-1 and TRBJ1-2; no DNA is available, so the TRBD1 call from TCRdb remains unchecked. The CDR3 is 15 amino acids. Per germline, CDR1 SQVTM and CDR2 ANQGSEA. CDR3 protein: CSVELSGTHNYGYTF.

CDR3: CASSQGTSGIVFEQFF. The chain couples TRBV3-1 to TRBJ2-1; TCRdb gives TRBD2 as the D gene, but with no DNA this cannot be confirmed. This CDR3 contains 16 residues. Per the germline V gene, CDR1 is LGHDT and CDR2 is YNNKEL (reference sequence).

The chain carries TRBV19 and TRBJ1-1; TCRdb outputs TRBD1, but without DNA this stays unchecked. The CDR3 consists of 13 residues. Germline values: CDR1 LNHDA, CDR2 SQIVND (reference sequence). CDR3: CASSIQGRTEAFF.

The chain recombines TRBV29-1 with TRBJ2-2. The CDR3 consists of 14 residues. Germline values: CDR1 SQVTM, CDR2 ANQGSEA. CDR3 in amino acids: CSVGKPDGTGELFF.

The genes are TRBV6-5 and TRBJ2-7. CDR3 size: 14 residues. Looked up from germline, CDR1 is MNHEY and CDR2 is SVGAGI. The CDR3 spells CASRPEMGSYEQYF.

The gene calls are TRBV5-1 and TRBJ2-7; TCRdb's D gene call, TRBD1, goes unchecked for lack of DNA. This CDR3 comprises 14 residues. Germline CDR1 SGHRS, CDR2 YFSETQ. The CDR3 spells CASSSRDMSYEQYF.

This sequence joins TRBV2 and TRBJ1-5; TCRdb proposes TRBD1, but this gene call is untestable without DNA. Germline CDR1 SNHLY, CDR2 FYNNEI. The CDR3 totals 14 residues. This CDR3 is CASSDRGPVQPQHF. Variable domain in full (rest from reference TRBV2 and TRBJ1-5): EPEVTQTPSHQVTQMGQEVILRCVPISNHLYFYWYRQILGQKVEFLVSFYNNEISEKSEIFDDQFSVERPDGSNFTLKIRSTKLEDSAMYFCASSDRGPVQPQHFGDGTRLSIL.

The chain joins TRBV20-1 to TRBJ2-3; TCRdb indicates TRBD2, and absent DNA this call remains unverified. The CDR3 length is 15 residues. Germline V gives CDR1 DFQATT, CDR2 SNEGSKA (reference sequence). CDR3 sequence reads: CSAHRGTSDADTQYF.

The chain couples TRBV6-4 to TRBJ1-1; TCRdb's D call, TRBD1, is unchecked because there is no DNA. This CDR3 is built from 13 residues. CDR1 and CDR2 (germline): MRHNA, SNTAGT. Here the CDR3 reads CASSDGGNTEAFF.

V usage is TRBV9 and J usage is TRBJ1-2. Germline lookup yields CDR1 SGDLS and CDR2 YYNGEE. The length of the CDR3 is 11 residues. CDR3 in amino acids: CASSGNYGYTF.

V usage is TRBV28 and J usage is TRBJ1-2; lacking DNA, the TRBD1 call made by TCRdb goes unchecked. Germline V gene data show CDR1 as MDHEN and CDR2 as SYDVKM. The length of the CDR3 is 15 residues. This chain's CDR3 is CASSLGMGGNYGYTF.

This chain connects TRBV7-2 to TRBJ2-1; TCRdb's D gene call, TRBD2, goes unchecked for lack of DNA. The CDR3 runs 13 residues. Germline V gene lookup returns CDR1 SGHTA and CDR2 FQGNSA. The CDR3 sequence is CASSLGHWADEFF.

V and J are TRBV15 and TRBJ2-5. The germline V gene has CDR1 LNHNV and CDR2 YYDKDF (reference sequence). The CDR3 spans 14 residues. The CDR3 sequence is CATSRDLPGETQYF.

V gene TRBV24-1 combines with J gene TRBJ2-3; the TCRdb D gene call, TRBD1, has no DNA to confirm it. CDR3 length: 13 amino acids. Germline V gives CDR1 KGHDR, CDR2 SFDVKD. This CDR3 is CATSRGVTDTQYF.

The gene calls are TRBV29-1 and TRBJ1-3. This CDR3 has 16 amino acids. Germline assignment: CDR1 SQVTM and CDR2 ANQGSEA. This CDR3 is CSVVYDSFYSGNTIYF.

This chain connects TRBV12-3 or TRBV12-4 to TRBJ1-2. This CDR3 has 15 residues. The CDR3 spells CASSPPSSANYGYTF.

The chain has TRBV27 and TRBJ2-1; absent DNA, TCRdb's TRBD2 call cannot be checked. Germline lookup yields CDR1 MNHEY and CDR2 SMNVEV (reference sequence). This CDR3 spans 16 amino acids. The CDR3 protein is CASSSILAGGFNEQFF.

The V gene is TRBV13, the J gene TRBJ1-2. The CDR3 sequence is 14 residues long. Germline CDR1 reads PRHDT; CDR2 reads FYEKMQ (reference sequence). CDR3 in amino acids: CASSLEGPSEGYTF.

The J gene is TRBJ2-3, the V gene TRBV29-1. Per germline, CDR1 SQVTM and CDR2 ANQGSEA. This CDR3 has 13 residues. The CDR3 loop is CSVSRGSTDTQYF.

The chain carries TRBV29-1 and TRBJ1-2; lacking DNA, the TRBD1 call made by TCRdb goes unchecked. This CDR3 is built from 11 residues. The V gene's germline CDR1 is SQVTM and CDR2 ANQGSEA. The CDR3 region is CSVGTGSGYTF.

This chain links TRBV7-2 with TRBJ2-3. This CDR3 region has 12 residues. CDR1 and CDR2 (germline): SGHTA, FQGNSA. The CDR3 reads CASSFSTDTQYF.

This CDR3 reads CSVVRGRNEKLFF. The V and J genes are TRBV29-1 and TRBJ1-4. CDR1 and CDR2 (germline): SQVTM, ANQGSEA. The CDR3 runs to 13 residues.